This TCR beta chain was documented in a study of OX40 agonist ivuxolimab in advanced cancers. General study points: CD4+ T cells averaged fewer expanded clones than CD8+ T cells. Dosing at 0.1 to 3.0 mg/kg was accompanied by clonal expansion of CD4+ and CD8+ blood T cells by week 6. What antigens the expanded peripheral T cells recognized was never established.

V was pared by 5 bases and J by 1 base, with 20 bases between. The CDR3 contains 17 residues. Germline CDR1 SGHVS, CDR2 FQNEAQ. Here immunoSEQ multiplex PCR was the method, and the copy in TCRdb shows in-frame clones only, minus some. Of around 20,000 clones in the sample, nearly 85% were seen once. Note on this clone: What it recognizes is unknown.

This sequence joins TRBV7-8 and TRBJ1-1, with D possibly matching TRBD1 (6 bases). Sequencing was performed on CD4+ or CD8+ T cells sorted from blood, taken in a trial of the OX40 agonist ivuxolimab. The clonotype comes from an adult with an advanced solid tumor such as melanoma, head and neck, liver or kidney cancer. CDR3 sequence (DNA): TGTGCCAGCAGCGAGGGTGGGGGACAAGGGCGGAACACTGAAGCTTTCTTT. Translating it yields CASSEGGGQGRNTEAFF.